This T cell receptor (beta chain) was captured by sequencing in a study of blood T cell repertoires in COVID-19. This CDR3 region has 14 residues. Trimming at V came to 4 bases and at J to 6 bases, leaving 5 bases not matched to a gene. CDR1 is SGHAT and CDR2 is FQNNGV in the germline V gene. Sequencing used immunoSEQ multiplex PCR; TCRdb keeps in-frame clones, though not all of them. Among around 310,000 clones listed, 90% were seen once. The clonotype comes from a woman aged 40-49 years with COVID-19, enrolled during active disease. Specimen: peripheral blood. The chain is built from TRBV11-2 and TRBJ1-4; 7 bases line up with TRBD1. CDR3 in DNA: TGTGCCAGCAGCTCCGACAGGGAGCATGAAAAACTGTTTTTT. Its translation: CASSSDREHEKLFF. The full variable domain, in which reference TRBV11-2 and TRBJ1-4 provide the parts outside the CDR3, is EAGVAQSPRYKIIEKRQSVAFWCNPISGHATLYWYQQILGQGPKLLIQFQNNGVVDDSQLPKDRFSAERLKGVDSTLKIQPAKLEDSAVYLCASSSDREHEKLFFGSGTQLSVL.